The sequence of this T cell receptor (beta chain) was determined in a study of brain metastases from non-small cell lung cancer. This table comes from immunoSEQ multiplex PCR, and its TCRdb copy is limited to in-frame clones, with some not included. The table lists 1,300 to 1,500 clones, around 85% of them singletons. The CDR3 runs to 15 residues. CDR1 is MDHEN and CDR2 is SYDVKM in the germline V gene. V lost 4 bases to trimming and J lost 10 bases, with 17 bases between them. Sequenced sample: tumor-adjacent normal tissue. This receptor was taken from a donor aged 40 or older with non-small cell lung cancer. V is TRBV28 and J is TRBJ1-6; TRBD1 might be the D (6 bases). The CDR3: CASSSYQGLNSPLHF. The CDR3 DNA reads as TGTGCCAGCAGTTCTTATCAGGGGTTAAACTCACCCCTCCACTTT.